The present entry profiles one T cell receptor beta chain with its context. Its matching antigen is unknown. Trimming removed 4 bases from V and 4 bases from J; junction bases left unmatched: 4. The CDR3 is made up of 14 amino acids. The germline gives CDR1 SGHRS, CDR2 YFSETQ. Produced via immunoSEQ multiplex PCR; TCRdb's table is partial and in-frame only. The table shows about 130,000 clones, with roughly 87% occurring only once. The sample belongs to a study of cytomegalovirus exposure and HLA in healthy donors. Whole-study context: The same platform was used for the roughly 130 validation repertoires and the approximately 700 first-cohort repertoires, a later analysis reported.

Study-wide points: High sensitivity and specificity were reportedly achieved when the classifier diagnosed cytomegalovirus status. The study put 150 to 200 TCR beta chains on its list as cytomegalovirus-associated.

The material sequenced was PBMCs. This TCR was sampled from a woman between 18 and 30 years old in good health and CMV-seronegative. The V and J genes are TRBV5-1 and TRBJ2-2, with 7 bases lining up with TRBD1. Here the CDR3 DNA reads TGCGCCAGCAGCACGGGACAGATCACCGGGGAGCTGTTTTTT. Its translation is CASSTGQITGELFF.